These 15 T cell receptor beta chains originate from one sample sequenced in a study of control samples from healthy donors and cancer patients (dated by TCRdb to the early 2020s). Libraries were prepared through the immunoSEQ multiplex PCR assay. TCRdb stores this immuneACCESS table with in-frame sequences only. Part of the clones is absent; in the studies checked, under half of the shortfall reflects unresolved V genes, and no reason is known for the rest. The sample table lists fewer than 95,000 clones, more than 75% of them with a count of one. The ten largest clonotypes hold over 20% of the sample. The sample was blood. All receptors derive from a man in his thirties or forties in good health.

The chain combines TRBV7-6 with TRBJ2-1; TRBD1 might be the D (6 bases). This CDR3 is built from 12 residues. V lost 5 bases, J lost 9 bases, and 11 bases lay in between. The germline CDR1 and CDR2 sequences are SGHVS and FNYEAQ. CDR3 sequence: CASSPQGIEQFF. CDR3 nucleotide sequence: TGTGCCAGCAGCCCCCAGGGGATTGAGCAGTTCTTC.

J is TRBJ2-3 and V is TRBV27; TRBD2 matches at 10 bases. V was clipped by 6 bases and J by 8 bases; unmatched bases: 14. The CDR3 extends over 16 amino acids. The germline V gene encodes CDR1 MNHEY and CDR2 SMNVEV (reference sequence). This chain's CDR3 is CASSPGVASGGGTQYF. DNA for the CDR3: TGTGCCAGCAGCCCAGGTGTGGCTAGCGGGGGAGGTACGCAGTATTTT.

This clone was observed a single time. The chain couples TRBV10-2 to TRBJ2-3; D remains ambiguous. CDR1 is WSHSY, CDR2 SAAADI, per germline. There are 13 residues in the CDR3. The ends were cut back, 2 bases at V and 12 bases at J, with 15 bases in the middle. The CDR3 loop reads CASSEAGGDSQYF. In DNA form, the CDR3 reads TGCGCCAGCAGTGAGGCCGGCGGTGACTCACAGTATTTT.

The J gene is TRBJ2-3, the V gene TRBV7-9; TRBD2 matches 9 bases. Germline lookup yields CDR1 SEHNR and CDR2 FQNEAQ (reference sequence). CDR3 length equals 17 residues. Trimming cost V 3 bases and J 3 bases; bases outside gene matches: 10. The DNA for the CDR3 is TGTGCCAGCAGCTTGGGCATGGCTAGCGGGATAACAGATACGCAGTATTTT. Translated: CASSLGMASGITDTQYF. Variable domain in full (rest from reference TRBV7-9 and TRBJ2-3): DTGVSQNPRHKITKRGQNVTFRCDPISEHNRLYWYRQTLGQGPEFLTYFQNEAQLEKSRLLSDRFSAERPKGSFSTLEIQRTEQGDSAMYLCASSLGMASGITDTQYFGPGTRLTVL.

In DNA form, the CDR3 reads TGCGCCAGCAGCTTGGTGGCGGGGCGATACAATGAGCAGTTCTTC. Translated: CASSLVAGRYNEQFF. The chain is built from TRBV5-1 and TRBJ2-1, with D maybe TRBD2 (6 bases). There are 15 residues in the CDR3. Germline CDR1 is SGHRS and CDR2 is YFSETQ. Trimming removed 0 bases from V and 4 bases from J, with 11 bases in between.

V and J are TRBV6-5 and TRBJ1-4; D is ambiguous. The ends were cut back, 7 bases at V and 0 bases at J, with 9 bases in the middle. The CDR3 extends over 14 amino acids. The germline CDR1 and CDR2 sequences are MNHEY and SVGAGI. CDR3 protein: CASTQGTTNEKLFF. In DNA, the CDR3 is TGTGCCAGCACCCAAGGAACAACTAATGAAAAACTGTTTTTT.

The chain joins TRBV5-1 to TRBJ1-2, with 8 bases identical to TRBD1. CDR3 size: 15 residues. The germline V gene has CDR1 SGHRS and CDR2 YFSETQ. Unmatched junction bases numbered 10, after V lost 4 bases and J lost 5 bases. The chain's CDR3 is CASSRDRGPLYGYTF. For the CDR3, the DNA is TGCGCCAGCAGCCGCGACAGGGGCCCCCTGTATGGCTACACCTTC. Complete variable domain (other parts from reference TRBV5-1 and TRBJ1-2): KAGVTQTPRYLIKTRGQQVTLSCSPISGHRSVSWYQQTPGQGLQFLFEYFSETQRNKGNFPGRFSGRQFSNSRSEMNVSTLELGDSALYLCASSRDRGPLYGYTFGSGTRLTVV.

This clone appeared a few times. The rearrangement uses TRBV30 and TRBJ1-2, with D tentatively TRBD1 (5 bases). Deletions cut 2 bases from V and 5 bases from J, with 12 bases between. Germline values: CDR1 GTSNPN, CDR2 SVGIG (reference sequence). CDR3 length: 13 residues. CDR3 coding DNA: TGTGCCTGGAGTCCCGGGACGGATTATGGCTACACCTTC. Translating it yields CAWSPGTDYGYTF.

The rearrangement links TRBV4-1 to TRBJ2-5; 7 bases align to TRBD2. With 4 bases clipped from V and 5 bases from J, the junction kept 10 bases outside the gene matches. CDR1 is MGHRA and CDR2 is YSYEKL in the germline V gene. The CDR3 consists of 15 residues. The CDR3 DNA reads TGCGCCAGCAGCCGTCTAGGGCAGGGAGGGGAGACCCAGTACTTC. Protein sequence: CASSRLGQGGETQYF.

The genes are TRBV5-1 and TRBJ2-7; 15 bases agree with TRBD2. From germline, CDR1 is SGHRS and CDR2 YFSETQ. This CDR3 contains 17 residues. J lost 6 bases, V lost 2 bases, and 9 bases had no gene match. CDR3 protein: CASSFPNGLAGGPEQYF. The CDR3 DNA follows: TGCGCCAGCAGCTTCCCAAATGGACTAGCGGGGGGGCCCGAGCAGTACTTC.

The J gene is TRBJ1-5, the V gene TRBV5-4; D is possibly TRBD1 (6 bases). V lost 0 bases to trimming and J lost 4 bases, with 8 bases between them. The CDR3 is 14 amino acids. The germline CDR1 and CDR2 sequences are SGHNT and YYREEE (reference sequence). Written as DNA, the CDR3 is TGTGCCAGCAGCTTGGGGGGGCCGAATCAGCCCCAGCATTTT. Translated, it gives CASSLGGPNQPQHF.

V usage is TRBV5-3 and J usage is TRBJ2-5; 11 bases fit TRBD2. TRBV5-3 is an open reading frame whose function is uncertain. This CDR3 spans 18 amino acids. The J segment lost 5 bases and the V segment lost 4 bases, leaving 16 bases of the junction unmatched. The CDR3 nucleotides are TGTGCCAGAAGCAGCTCACTAGCGGGGGCCCGATATGCGGAGACCCAGTACTTC. As protein: CARSSSLAGARYAETQYF.

The V and J genes are TRBV13 and TRBJ2-3; 10 bases are shared with TRBD1. Germline loops: CDR1 PRHDT, CDR2 FYEKMQ (reference sequence). The V and J ends lost 4 bases and 5 bases, in that order; junction bases with no gene match: 3. CDR3 length: 14 residues. In nucleotides, the CDR3 is TGTGCCAGCAGCTCCGGGACAGGGGTAGATACGCAGTATTTT. Translated: CASSSGTGVDTQYF. Combining the CDR3 with reference TRBV13 and TRBJ2-3 gives the whole variable domain AAGVIQSPRHLIKEKRETATLKCYPIPRHDTVYWYQQGPGQDPQFLISFYEKMQSDKGSIPDRFSAQQFSDYHSELNMSSLELGDSALYFCASSSGTGVDTQYFGPGTRLTVL.

V and J are TRBV6-6 and TRBJ2-2, with 8 bases fitting TRBD2. CDR1 is MNHNY and CDR2 is SVGAGI in the germline V gene (reference sequence). This CDR3 region has 17 residues. With V trimmed by 5 bases and J by 1 base, 9 bases remained unmatched. DNA of the CDR3: TGTGCCAGCAGTCCCCTCCGGGGGGGCCGGAACACCGGGGAGCTGTTTTTT. As protein: CASSPLRGGRNTGELFF.

CDR3 protein: CASSPGQGNSYNEQFF. DNA of the CDR3: TGTGCCAGCAGCCCGGGACAGGGGAACTCCTACAATGAGCAGTTCTTC. This sequence joins TRBV11-3 and TRBJ2-1, with 10 bases matching TRBD1. Germline lookup yields CDR1 SGHNT and CDR2 YENEEA. The V gene end was trimmed by 5 bases and the J gene end by 0 bases; junction bases not matched to a gene: 4. CDR3 size: 16 residues. Filled out from reference TRBV11-3 and TRBJ2-1, the complete variable domain reads EAGVVQSPRYKIIEKKQPVAFWCNPISGHNTLYWYLQNLGQGPELLIRYENEEAVDDSQLPKDRFSAERLKGVDSTLKIQPAELGDSAVYLCASSPGQGNSYNEQFFGPGTRLTVL.